One and the same sample provided the 15 T cell receptor beta chains below, sequenced in a study of Ad26.COV2.S vaccination and SARS-CoV-2 variants. Regarding treatment: over 15 received Ad26.COV2.S at low or high dose, single or two shots; roughly 5 received placebo; per-sample allocation not given. Specimens were obtained on day 63 following the first vaccine or placebo injection. TCRdb's copy holds only in-frame clones and misses some; the assay was immunoSEQ multiplex PCR. The repertoire holds 300,000 to 350,000 clones, with roughly 90% as singletons. The sequencing used peripheral blood, collected in a trial of Ad26.COV2.S vaccine versus placebo. The source is a person between 18 and 65 years old who received the Ad26.COV2.S COVID-19 vaccine or a placebo.

This clone was recorded a few times. The same CDR3 also results from other DNA sequences found in this sample. The gene calls are TRBV12-3 or TRBV12-4 and TRBJ1-1; unclear D gene. Trimming shortened V by 3 bases and J by 1 base, and 6 bases separated the two germline ends. This CDR3 region has 13 residues. CDR3 in amino acids: CASSFAGNTEAFF. In DNA form, the CDR3 reads TGTGCCAGCAGTTTCGCGGGGAACACTGAAGCTTTCTTT.

V usage is TRBV6-5 and J usage is TRBJ2-1; D is unresolved. Trimming cost V 2 bases and J 4 bases, with 15 bases left between them. Germline V gives CDR1 MNHEY, CDR2 SVGAGI. This CDR3 comprises 16 residues. The CDR3 reads CASSYVRTSIYNEQFF. CDR3 nucleotide sequence: TGTGCCAGCAGTTACGTCCGAACTTCAATATACAATGAGCAGTTCTTC.

The CDR3 DNA reads as TGTGCCAGCAGCCCCTCCGCTACAGGCAGGAGTCGAAACACCATATATTTT. It encodes CASSPSATGRSRNTIYF. The rearrangement uses TRBV7-2 and TRBJ1-3; a weak D match, TRBD1 (5 bases). This CDR3 spans 17 amino acids. Trimming pared 5 bases from V and 5 bases from J, leaving 22 bases between. The germline V gene encodes CDR1 SGHTA and CDR2 FQGNSA.

This chain joins TRBV4-3 and TRBJ1-1, with unresolved D. Germline lookup yields CDR1 LGHNA and CDR2 YSLEER. The CDR3 has 13 residues. Trimming removed 0 bases at V and 10 bases at J, with 12 bases between. CDR3 coding DNA: TGCGCCAGCAGCCAAGAGTTACAGTTGGGAGCTTTCTTT. It codes for CASSQELQLGAFF.

The genes are TRBV10-3 and TRBJ1-1, with D uncertain. Per germline, CDR1 ENHRY and CDR2 SYGVKD. Trimming stripped 1 base from V and 3 bases from J, with 6 bases between. The CDR3 extends over 13 amino acids. The CDR3 DNA is TGTGCCATCAGTGAGTTAAAGTACACTGAAGCTTTCTTT. Amino acid sequence: CAISELKYTEAFF.

J is TRBJ1-5 and V is TRBV9, with 8 nucleotides matching TRBD1. The germline CDR1 and CDR2 sequences are SGDLS and YYNGEE. The CDR3 consists of 18 residues. V lost 4 bases and J lost 7; bases outside the gene matches: 19. CDR3 loop: CASSPKDGDRRKRQPQHF. The DNA for the CDR3 is TGTGCCAGCAGCCCCAAAGATGGGGACAGGCGGAAGCGGCAGCCCCAGCATTTT.

V gene TRBV3-1 (or the pseudogene TRBV3-2) combines with J gene TRBJ2-5; D is possibly TRBD1 or TRBD2 (5 bases each). Germline-derived CDR1 and CDR2 are LGHDT and YNNKEL (reference sequence). The CDR3 sequence is 14 residues long. With 4 bases removed from V and 3 bases from J, the gap between germline ends came to 12 bases. CDR3 DNA sequence: TGTGCCAGCAGCCCCACCGGGGCCGAAGAGACCCAGTACTTC. Protein sequence: CASSPTGAEETQYF.

CDR3 in amino acids: CASSLLSGGQETQYF. For the CDR3, the DNA is TGCGCCAGCAGCTTGTTATCGGGGGGCCAAGAGACCCAGTACTTC. The chain is built from TRBV5-1 and TRBJ2-5; 7 bases agree with TRBD2. V lost 1 base and J lost 1; bases outside the gene matches: 4. Germline V CDR1 and CDR2: SGHRS, YFSETQ. This CDR3 spans 15 amino acids.

The J gene is TRBJ1-1, the V gene TRBV7-2, with a tentative D call TRBD1 (5 bases). Germline assignment: CDR1 SGHTA and CDR2 FQGNSA. This CDR3 spans 16 amino acids. Trimming cost V 2 bases and J 0 bases, with 13 bases left between them. CDR3 sequence: CASSLTAGNMNTEAFF. CDR3 sequence (DNA): TGTGCCAGCAGCTTAACCGCAGGGAACATGAACACTGAAGCTTTCTTT.

The gene calls are TRBV5-1 and TRBJ2-3; D is unclear. The CDR3 contains 16 residues. The germline V and J ends were trimmed by 3 bases and 0 bases, with 14 bases remaining between them. Looked up from germline, CDR1 is SGHRS and CDR2 is YFSETQ. DNA of the CDR3: TGCGCCAGCAGCTCTCAGAGTACAACCAGCACAGATACGCAGTATTTT. Its protein product is CASSSQSTTSTDTQYF.

The chain joins TRBV4-3 to TRBJ1-2; perhaps TRBD1 as D (5 bases). The CDR3 runs 16 residues. Germline lookup yields CDR1 LGHNA and CDR2 YSLEER. Trimming pared 0 bases from V and 0 bases from J, leaving 11 bases between. CDR3 sequence reads: CASSQERGNTNYGYTF. The CDR3 bases are TGCGCCAGCAGCCAAGAAAGGGGTAACACTAACTATGGCTACACCTTC.

This clone was counted a single time. The rearrangement joins TRBV7-9 to TRBJ1-5; TRBD1 is a possible D gene (5 bases). Trimming removed 2 bases at V and 0 bases at J, with 17 bases between. The CDR3 totals 18 residues. Germline V CDR1 and CDR2: SEHNR, FQNEAQ (reference sequence). The chain's CDR3 is CASSLSWALGDSNQPQHF. The DNA for the CDR3 is TGTGCCAGCAGCTTATCGTGGGCGTTGGGGGATAGCAATCAGCCCCAGCATTTT.

The chain uses TRBV29-1 and TRBJ1-5; D is perhaps TRBD1 (6 bases). The length of the CDR3 is 15 residues. The V end lost 2 bases, the J end lost 3 bases, and 14 bases lay between the germline ends. Germline assignment: CDR1 SQVTM and CDR2 ANQGSEA. CDR3 loop: CSVELEGVANQPQHF. CDR3 DNA sequence: TGCAGCGTTGAATTGGAGGGGGTGGCCAATCAGCCCCAGCATTTT.

Only one count was recorded for this clone. The chain couples TRBV5-6 to TRBJ2-2, with D unclear. V was trimmed by 0 bases and J by 1 base, leaving 4 bases between them. The CDR3 consists of 14 residues. Germline CDR1 SGHDT, CDR2 YYEEEE. The CDR3 sequence: CASSLEVNTGELFF. In DNA, the CDR3 is TGTGCCAGCAGCTTGGAAGTGAACACCGGGGAGCTGTTTTTT.

About this clone: This sample also contains other DNA sequences that code for the same CDR3. V gene TRBV6-5 combines with J gene TRBJ2-2; D may match TRBD1 or TRBD2 (5 bases each). The V gene lost 4 bases and the J gene lost 5 bases, with 14 bases spanning the gap. The CDR3 runs 15 residues. Germline CDR1 is MNHEY and CDR2 is SVGAGI. DNA for the CDR3: TGTGCCAGCAGTTCGGGGCTAGCAGGGACCGGGGAGCTGTTTTTT. This codes for CASSSGLAGTGELFF.